This entry is about one T cell receptor beta chain. Its antigen is unidentified. At the DNA level, this CDR3 is encoded by other sequences in the same sample as well. This specimen comes from a study of radiation and T cells in renal cell carcinoma. Points from the study as a whole: Baseline intratumoral clonotype presence is unknown without pretreatment biopsies.

Indicated time point: blood 4 weeks post-SBRT, at nephrectomy. Treatment specified: 15 Gy SBRT to primary tumor, nephrectomy 4 weeks later. Nephrectomy followed 15 Gy stereotactic body radiation by 4 weeks. Radiation-treated patients gave blood at baseline, week 2 and week 4. Assay used: immunoSEQ multiplex PCR; TCRdb lists only in-frame clones, some missing. This repertoire shows 50,000 to 70,000 clones, approximately 80% found once; its top ten account for roughly 7.5%. The germline gives CDR1 MNHEY, CDR2 SMNVEV (reference sequence). Trimming removed 4 bases from V and 3 bases from J, with 9 bases in between. The CDR3 sequence is 13 residues long.

Sample: blood, taken from a patient whose treatment included radiotherapy and nephrectomy. V gene TRBV27 combines with J gene TRBJ1-1, with D tentatively TRBD1 (5 bases). The clonotype originates from a man aged 55 to 69 with renal cell carcinoma. CDR3 DNA: TGTGCCAGCAGTTGGGGAGGGGACACTGAAGCTTTCTTT. It specifies CASSWGGDTEAFF.